The T cell receptor (beta chain) described here comes from a study of T cell changes during pregnancy in multiple sclerosis. The protocol was immunoSEQ multiplex PCR, while the TCRdb copy is restricted to in-frame clones and leaves out a portion. The sample has about 13,000 clones, roughly 90% seen once. Trimming pared 3 bases from V and 0 bases from J, leaving 10 bases between. CDR1 is MNHEY and CDR2 is SMNVEV in the germline V gene (reference sequence). This CDR3 has 15 amino acids. The receptor comes from a female donor with multiple sclerosis, enrolled in a pregnancy study. The genes are TRBV27 and TRBJ2-3; D not certain. The sequencing here drew on CD8+ T cells from peripheral blood mononuclear cells, taken in the first trimester of pregnancy. This CDR3 reads CASSFVAASTDTQYF. The CDR3 coding sequence is TGTGCCAGCAGTTTTGTAGCAGCTAGCACAGATACGCAGTATTTT.